A selection of T cell receptor beta chains follows, all from one sample in a study of radiotherapy plus CTLA-4 blockade in lung cancer. The assay was immunoSEQ multiplex PCR, and TCRdb's table has in-frame clones only and misses some. The table lists over 80,000 clones, 85% to 90% of them singletons. The input for sequencing was peripheral blood, taken from a patient treated with radiotherapy plus ipilimumab. The receptor set was obtained from a human donor with non-small cell lung cancer that progressed on radiotherapy plus ipilimumab. CDR3s include the opening cysteine and the closing phenylalanine or tryptophan. A D gene is named only where the DNA matches it firmly. Only part of the rows carry a size: once, few, many, or a class if the clone is expanded.

D gene: .; V gene: TRBV5-1; clone size: .; J gene: TRBJ2-2; CDR3 protein: CASRWGQNTGELFF; CDR3 DNA: TGCGCCAGCAGGTGGGGACAGAACACCGGGGAGCTGTTTTTT
D gene: TRBD2; V gene: TRBV6-6; clone size: .; J gene: TRBJ2-2; CDR3 protein: CASRPLAGEVLFF; CDR3 DNA: TGTGCCAGCAGACCCCTAGCGGGAGAAGTGCTGTTTTTT
D gene: TRBD1; V gene: TRBV7-6; clone size: .; J gene: TRBJ2-2; CDR3 protein: CASSPGQANTGELFF; CDR3 DNA: TGTGCCAGCAGCCCCGGACAGGCGAACACCGGGGAGCTGTTTTTT
D gene: TRBD2; V gene: TRBV7-2; clone size: few; J gene: TRBJ2-7; CDR3 protein: CASSLGGRAYEQYF; CDR3 DNA: TGTGCCAGCAGCTTAGGAGGGAGGGCCTACGAGCAGTACTTC
D gene: .; V gene: TRBV30; clone size: .; J gene: TRBJ2-5; CDR3 protein: CASPCGKSQYF; CDR3 DNA: TGTGCCTCCCCTTGTGGTAAGTCCCAGTACTTC
D gene: .; V gene: TRBV9; clone size: .; J gene: TRBJ2-6; CDR3 protein: CASSVVPSGANVLTF; CDR3 DNA: TGTGCCAGCAGCGTAGTTCCCTCTGGGGCCAACGTCCTGACTTTC
D gene: TRBD1; V gene: TRBV6-6; clone size: .; J gene: TRBJ2-7; CDR3 protein: CASSYGQGAFEQYF; CDR3 DNA: TGTGCCAGCAGTTACGGACAGGGTGCATTCGAGCAGTACTTC
D gene: .; V gene: TRBV19; clone size: .; J gene: TRBJ1-6; CDR3 protein: CASSTGISPLHF; CDR3 DNA: TGTGCCAGTAGTACCGGGATTTCACCCCTCCACTTT
D gene: .; V gene: TRBV6-6; clone size: .; J gene: TRBJ2-5; CDR3 protein: CASSYSGAGGETQYF; CDR3 DNA: TGTGCCAGCAGTTACTCGGGGGCCGGGGGAGAGACCCAGTACTTC
D gene: TRBD1; V gene: TRBV19; clone size: once; J gene: TRBJ1-1; CDR3 protein: CASSKQGAGTEAFF; CDR3 DNA: TGTGCCAGTAGCAAACAGGGGGCCGGCACTGAAGCTTTCTTT
D gene: TRBD2; V gene: TRBV5-1; clone size: few; J gene: TRBJ2-7; CDR3 protein: CASSWGTSGRGTYEQYF; CDR3 DNA: TGCGCCAGCAGCTGGGGGACTAGCGGGAGGGGCACCTACGAGCAGTACTTC
D gene: .; V gene: TRBV21-1; clone size: .; J gene: TRBJ2-4; CDR3 protein: CASSKGSCAHSNLAKNIQYF; CDR3 DNA: TGTGCCAGCAGCAAAGGTTCCTGTGCACACTCAAACTTAGCCAAAAACATTCAGTACTTC
D gene: .; V gene: TRBV4-3; clone size: .; J gene: TRBJ1-1; CDR3 protein: CASSRLGGVGTEAFF; CDR3 DNA: TGCGCCAGCAGCCGATTGGGGGGGGTAGGAACTGAAGCTTTCTTT
D gene: TRBD2; V gene: TRBV7-3; clone size: .; J gene: TRBJ2-1; CDR3 protein: CASSAGLAAYNEQFF; CDR3 DNA: TGTGCCAGCAGCGCCGGACTAGCGGCTTACAATGAGCAGTTCTTC
D gene: .; V gene: TRBV4-3; clone size: .; J gene: TRBJ1-2; CDR3 protein: CASSQVSGMGQGYTF; CDR3 DNA: TGCGCCAGCAGCCAAGTGTCAGGGATGGGACAAGGCTACACCTTC
D gene: .; V gene: TRBV6-1; clone size: .; J gene: TRBJ1-2; CDR3 protein: CASQSTRGSNYGYTF; CDR3 DNA: TGTGCCAGCCAATCCACACGGGGATCTAACTATGGCTACACCTTC
D gene: .; V gene: TRBV5-1; clone size: .; J gene: TRBJ1-2; CDR3 protein: CASSLTSFDRGYTF; CDR3 DNA: TGCGCCAGCAGCTTGACGAGTTTTGATAGGGGCTACACCTTC
D gene: .; V gene: TRBV6-5; clone size: few; J gene: TRBJ2-7; CDR3 protein: CASSYRDLGYYEQYF; CDR3 DNA: TGTGCCAGCAGTTACCGCGACTTAGGCTACTACGAGCAGTACTTC
D gene: .; V gene: TRBV7-9; clone size: .; J gene: TRBJ1-2; CDR3 protein: CASSFSGSQARGGGYTF; CDR3 DNA: TGTGCCAGCAGCTTTTCGGGTTCCCAGGCCCGCGGCGGAGGCTACACCTTC